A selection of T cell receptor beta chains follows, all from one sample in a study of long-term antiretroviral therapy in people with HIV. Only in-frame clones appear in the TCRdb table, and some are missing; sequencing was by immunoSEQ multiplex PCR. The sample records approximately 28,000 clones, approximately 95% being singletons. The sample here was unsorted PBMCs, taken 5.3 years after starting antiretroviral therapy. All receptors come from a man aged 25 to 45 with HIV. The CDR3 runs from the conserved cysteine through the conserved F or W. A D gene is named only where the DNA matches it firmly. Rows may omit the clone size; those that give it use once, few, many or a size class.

CDR3nt: TGTGCCAGCAGCGGATGGACAGGGGGCAGTCACTATGGCTACACCTTC
CDR3aa: CASSGWTGGSHYGYTF
d_gene: TRBD1
v_gene: TRBV7-9
abundance: NA
j_gene: TRBJ1-2

CDR3nt: TGTGCCAGCAGCCAAGAGGAAGGGCACGAGCAGTACTTC
CDR3aa: CASSQEEGHEQYF
d_gene: NA
v_gene: TRBV14
abundance: NA
j_gene: TRBJ2-7

CDR3nt: TGTGCCAGTAAGTCCGAACTAATTACCAACGTCCTGACTTTC
CDR3aa: CASKSELITNVLTF
d_gene: NA
v_gene: TRBV19
abundance: NA
j_gene: TRBJ2-6

CDR3nt: TGTGCCAGCAGCCCCCAGCCAGAGGCGGGGAACACTGAAGCTTTCTTT
CDR3aa: CASSPQPEAGNTEAFF
d_gene: NA
v_gene: TRBV21-1
abundance: NA
j_gene: TRBJ1-1

CDR3nt: TGTGCCAGCAGCTTAGGAGGGGCCAACGGCTACACCTTC
CDR3aa: CASSLGGANGYTF
d_gene: NA
v_gene: TRBV7-2
abundance: NA
j_gene: TRBJ1-2

CDR3nt: TGCGCCAGCAGCCAACGGAGTACCGGGACTAGACAGGATACGCAGTATTTT
CDR3aa: CASSQRSTGTRQDTQYF
d_gene: TRBD2
v_gene: TRBV4-1
abundance: NA
j_gene: TRBJ2-3

CDR3nt: TGTGCCTGGAGTGTATGGCTCTGGGCAGGGCCCTCTGGAAACACCATATATTTT
CDR3aa: CAWSVWLWAGPSGNTIYF
d_gene: NA
v_gene: TRBV30
abundance: NA
j_gene: TRBJ1-3

CDR3nt: TGTGCCAGCAGCTTGGCCGGGCACACTGAAGCTTTCTTT
CDR3aa: CASSLAGHTEAFF
d_gene: NA
v_gene: TRBV5-4
abundance: NA
j_gene: TRBJ1-1

CDR3nt: TGTGCCAGCAGCCTCTACCCCTTGGGTGAGCAGTTCTTC
CDR3aa: CASSLYPLGEQFF
d_gene: NA
v_gene: TRBV27
abundance: NA
j_gene: TRBJ2-1

CDR3nt: TGTGCCAGCAGTGAAGCTAGCGGGAGCTACAATGAGCAGTTCTTC
CDR3aa: CASSEASGSYNEQFF
d_gene: TRBD2
v_gene: TRBV6-1
abundance: NA
j_gene: TRBJ2-1

CDR3nt: TGTGCCACCCGGCGGGGGAAGAACACCGGGGAGCTGTTTTTT
CDR3aa: CATRRGKNTGELFF
d_gene: TRBD2
v_gene: TRBV6-5
abundance: NA
j_gene: TRBJ2-2

CDR3nt: TGCGCCAGCAGCGGGACTAGCGGGAGTATAGATACGCAGTATTTT
CDR3aa: CASSGTSGSIDTQYF
d_gene: TRBD2
v_gene: TRBV5-1
abundance: once
j_gene: TRBJ2-3

CDR3nt: TGTGCCAGCTCACCTTATCCCACAGGGACCTACGAGCAGTACTTC
CDR3aa: CASSPYPTGTYEQYF
d_gene: NA
v_gene: TRBV18
abundance: NA
j_gene: TRBJ2-7

CDR3nt: TGTGCCAGCAGCCGCGGACTAGCGGGGGGTCCGGATGAGCAGTTCTTC
CDR3aa: CASSRGLAGGPDEQFF
d_gene: TRBD2
v_gene: TRBV11-1
abundance: NA
j_gene: TRBJ2-1

CDR3nt: TGTGCCAGCAACTCTAGCGCGTACCAAGAGACCCAGTACTTC
CDR3aa: CASNSSAYQETQYF
d_gene: NA
v_gene: TRBV6-4
abundance: once
j_gene: TRBJ2-5

CDR3nt: TGTGCCAGCAGCTTATTAGCGGGAGGGCCAGGGGCCTACGAGCAGTACTTC
CDR3aa: CASSLLAGGPGAYEQYF
d_gene: TRBD2
v_gene: TRBV7-3
abundance: NA
j_gene: TRBJ2-7

CDR3nt: TGTGCCAGCAGTTCAGGGGGGAGGAATCGGCCCCAGCATTTT
CDR3aa: CASSSGGRNRPQHF
d_gene: TRBD1
v_gene: TRBV6-5
abundance: NA
j_gene: TRBJ1-5